These 14 T cell receptor beta chains were all obtained from the same sample, sequenced in a study of shared clonotypes between healthy human individuals. Naive CD8 cells comprised CD45RO-negative, CCR7-positively selected cells, excluding terminally differentiated effector memory CD45RA+ cells. TCRdb's copy holds only in-frame clones and misses some; the assay was immunoSEQ multiplex PCR. The sample includes hundreds of thousands of clones, just over 90% of them seen just once. The source material was naive CD8+ T cells sorted from blood. Receptor source: a man aged 25-40 years in good health.

The rearrangement uses TRBV4-1 and TRBJ1-4; 9 bases map to TRBD1. This CDR3 spans 18 amino acids. The V gene end was trimmed by 3 bases and the J gene end by 7 bases; junction bases not matched to a gene: 15. CDR1 is MGHRA and CDR2 is YSYEKL in the germline V gene. The CDR3 protein is CASSHLWAQGAASEKLFF. In DNA, the CDR3 is TGCGCCAGCAGCCACCTCTGGGCACAGGGGGCGGCGAGTGAAAAACTGTTTTTT.

The chain employs TRBV18 and TRBJ2-1; D unclear. Trimming shortened V by 3 bases and J by 4 bases, and 19 bases separated the two germline ends. This CDR3 contains 17 residues. Germline lookup yields CDR1 KGHSH and CDR2 LQKENI. CDR3 sequence reads: CASSPGKLSTVYNEQFF. Written as DNA, the CDR3 is TGTGCCAGCTCACCGGGTAAATTATCCACGGTGTACAATGAGCAGTTCTTC.

The chain employs TRBV19 and TRBJ1-1, with D hard to call. V was clipped by 2 bases and J by 3 bases, with 7 bases between them. Germline V lookup: CDR1 LNHDA, CDR2 SQIVND (reference sequence). CDR3 length equals 13 residues. CDR3 sequence (DNA): TGTGCCAGTAGTATAACGAGGGACACTGAAGCTTTCTTT. Encoded protein: CASSITRDTEAFF.

This clone was counted a single time. The gene calls are TRBV9 and TRBJ2-3, with TRBD2 matching over 11 bases. V trimming: 4 bases; J trimming: 1 base; junction bases outside the gene matches: 14. CDR3 size: 19 residues. CDR1 is SGDLS and CDR2 is YYNGEE in the germline V gene. CDR3 amino acids: CASSTPGTSGQAGTDTQYF. The CDR3 nucleotides read TGTGCCAGCAGCACCCCCGGGACTAGCGGTCAGGCTGGCACAGATACGCAGTATTTT.

This clone appeared once. The chain joins TRBV5-1 to TRBJ2-1, with TRBD2 matching 9 bases. The V and J ends lost 0 bases and 2 bases, in that order; junction bases with no gene match: 3. CDR3 length: 16 residues. Germline V gene lookup returns CDR1 SGHRS and CDR2 YFSETQ. CDR3 region: CASSLELAGTYNEQFF. DNA for the CDR3: TGCGCCAGCAGCTTGGAGCTAGCGGGAACCTACAATGAGCAGTTCTTC.

The chain links TRBV7-8 to TRBJ1-3; D is uncertain. Deletions cut 4 bases from V and 0 bases from J, with 7 bases between. Per the germline V gene, CDR1 is SGHVS and CDR2 is FQNEAQ. There are 14 residues in the CDR3. CDR3 sequence (DNA): TGTGCCAGCAGCTCAGTTTACTCTGGAAACACCATATATTTT. Its protein is CASSSVYSGNTIYF.

This chain joins TRBV12-5 and TRBJ2-1; 10 nucleotides agree with TRBD2. From germline, CDR1 is LGHNT and CDR2 FRNRAP. V gave up 1 base and J gave up 3 bases; unmatched junction bases: 3. The CDR3 length is 16 residues. CDR3 protein: CASGLGLAGDYNEQFF. The CDR3 bases are TGTGCTAGTGGTTTGGGGCTAGCGGGAGACTACAATGAGCAGTTCTTC.

This chain uses TRBV7-9 with TRBJ2-1; 7 bases agree with TRBD2. Looked up from germline, CDR1 is SEHNR and CDR2 is FQNEAQ (reference sequence). This CDR3 is 16 amino acids long. V shed 5 bases, J shed 9 bases, and the junction held 16 bases outside the gene matches. The CDR3 DNA follows: TGTGCCAGCAGCAACGCCGCGACTAGCAGCCGGACTGAGCAGTTCTTC. Protein product: CASSNAATSSRTEQFF. Filled out from reference TRBV7-9 and TRBJ2-1, the complete variable domain reads DTGVSQNPRHKITKRGQNVTFRCDPISEHNRLYWYRQTLGQGPEFLTYFQNEAQLEKSRLLSDRFSAERPKGSFSTLEIQRTEQGDSAMYLCASSNAATSSRTEQFFGPGTRLTVL.

The chain is built from TRBV5-1 and TRBJ2-7; 10 bases match TRBD1. The CDR3 runs 15 residues. The germline V gene encodes CDR1 SGHRS and CDR2 YFSETQ. J gave up 3 bases and V 4 bases, and 7 bases lay outside the gene matches. The CDR3 nucleotides read TGCGCCAGCAGCCTCGTTTGGGACAGGGGCTACGAGCAGTACTTC. This encodes CASSLVWDRGYEQYF.

The genes are TRBV13 and TRBJ2-7; the match to TRBD1 covers 8 bases. Trimming removed 2 bases from V and 5 bases from J; junction bases left unmatched: 11. CDR3 length: 16 residues. The germline V gene encodes CDR1 PRHDT and CDR2 FYEKMQ (reference sequence). The CDR3 sequence: CASSLRVRQGTHEQYF. CDR3 sequence (DNA): TGTGCCAGCAGCTTAAGGGTTCGACAGGGGACCCACGAGCAGTACTTC.

This clone was detected many times. The genes are TRBV6-5 and TRBJ1-2; perhaps TRBD1 as D (6 bases). There are 13 residues in the CDR3. V gave up 6 bases and J gave up 3 bases, with 11 bases separating them. CDR1 is MNHEY, CDR2 SVGAGI, per germline. Written as DNA, the CDR3 is TGTGCCAGCAGCCCGGGGGCCTACTATGGCTACACCTTC. Translating gives CASSPGAYYGYTF.

The V call is TRBV7-2, the J call TRBJ2-7; D possibly corresponds to TRBD2 (6 bases). V dropped 4 bases and J dropped 3 bases, with 13 bases sitting between them. The CDR3 has 14 residues. CDR1 and CDR2 (germline): SGHTA, FQGNSA. CDR3 amino acids: CASSSGVGDYEQYF. The CDR3 nucleotides read TGTGCCAGCAGCTCGGGGGTCGGGGACTACGAGCAGTACTTC.

The chain combines TRBV4-1 with TRBJ2-1, with TRBD1 matching over 7 bases. CDR1 MGHRA and CDR2 YSYEKL come from the germline V gene. This CDR3 has 15 amino acids. V shed 5 bases and J 6 bases; nucleotides not matched to a gene: 10. CDR3 residues: CASSFTGESGNEQFF. The CDR3 DNA sequence: TGCGCCAGCAGCTTTACAGGGGAGTCGGGCAATGAGCAGTTCTTC.

Only one count was recorded for this clone. The chain couples TRBV28 to TRBJ2-7; D might be TRBD1 (6 bases). The length of the CDR3 is 14 residues. V gave up 7 bases and J gave up 0 bases, with 13 bases separating them. CDR1 is MDHEN and CDR2 is SYDVKM in the germline V gene. CDR3 in DNA: TGTGCCAGCACCGTCTCAGGGGCCTCCTACGAGCAGTACTTC. Residues: CASTVSGASYEQYF.